This T cell receptor (beta chain) was identified during a study of T cell clonality in common variable immunodeficiency. Assay: immunoSEQ multiplex PCR; the TCRdb copy retains only in-frame clones and omits some. The counts give approximately 46,000 clones, none of them seen only once; approximately 5.9% is held by the top ten. The CDR3 loop spans 15 amino acids. V gave up 5 bases and J gave up 4 bases, with 17 bases separating them. Per germline, CDR1 LNHDA and CDR2 SQIVND (reference sequence). Patients and controls were mostly of Caucasian heritage. In its sample, this clone was seen many times. The read is 3 residues too short to cover the CDR3 end, so that end is filled in from the germline J gene.

This clonotype was sampled from a person aged 18 to 70 in good health. Sequenced sample: peripheral blood mononuclear cells. The chain links TRBV19 to TRBJ2-5, with D possibly being TRBD1 (6 bases). The sequenced CDR3 bases are TGTGCCAGTAGTTCGTGGGCAGGGGACATAGAGACC. It encodes CASSSWAGDIET. The CDR3 in its entirety is CASSSWAGDIETQYF.